This T cell receptor (beta chain) was captured in a study of blood T cell repertoires in COVID-19. Cohort 3 recovery required two negative PCRs, clearance, or symptom resolution. Sequenced by immunoSEQ multiplex PCR; TCRdb stores in-frame clones only, minus some. The sample includes some 330,000 clones, about nine tenths of them seen just once. V was clipped by 6 bases and J by 3 bases; unmatched bases: 4. From germline, CDR1 is MNHEY and CDR2 SVGAGI. The CDR3 runs to 15 residues. The receptor was isolated from a man younger than 40 who had recovered from COVID-19. The rearrangement joins TRBV6-5 to TRBJ2-1; 11 nucleotides line up with TRBD2. The sequencing sample was made of PBMCs or T cells enriched from blood (not recorded which). The CDR3 nucleotides are TGTGCCAGCAGCCGGACTAGCGGGCTCTACAATGAGCAGTTCTTC. The encoded protein is CASSRTSGLYNEQFF.